This entry lists 13 T cell receptor beta chains sequenced from one sample in a study of beta chain features in type 1 diabetes. Broader study findings: Among patients with Type 1 diabetes, TCRB CDR3s were moderately but significantly shorter in every one of the four CD4+ subsets.

All of the isolated RNA was reverse transcribed, so expressed TCRB transcripts were sequenced. TCRdb's table, derived via immunoSEQ multiplex PCR, lists solely in-frame clones and lacks some. Of hundreds of thousands of clones in the sample, over 11% were seen once. No antigen is known for these receptors. Sequencing was done on a sample of naive CD4+ T cells from blood. These receptors were collected from a man in his thirties or forties with type 1 diabetes.

The chain has TRBV7-3 and TRBJ2-2; no firm D call. The length of the CDR3 is 18 residues. Trimming pared 1 base from V and 1 base from J, leaving 16 bases between. The germline CDR1 and CDR2 sequences are SGHTA and FQGTGA. CDR3 sequence reads: CASSLMMRSRWNTGELFF. The CDR3 coding sequence is TGTGCCAGCAGCTTAATGATGAGGTCCCGATGGAACACCGGGGAGCTGTTTTTT.

The chain employs TRBV2 and TRBJ2-1; D uncertain. CDR3 length: 14 residues. Germline loops: CDR1 SNHLY, CDR2 FYNNEI. V lost 7 bases and J 3 bases, leaving 13 bases between the germline ends. The CDR3 sequence is CASTLLEIYNEQFF. Here the CDR3 DNA reads TGTGCCAGCACTCTACTTGAGATCTACAATGAGCAGTTCTTC.

Details on this clone: The same CDR3 can be traced to other DNA sequences in this sample. This chain links TRBV27 with TRBJ1-5; possibly TRBD1 for D (6 bases). CDR3 length: 13 amino acids. The germline V gene encodes CDR1 MNHEY and CDR2 SMNVEV (reference sequence). V lost 6 bases to trimming and J lost 4 bases, with 10 bases between them. CDR3 amino acids: CASRDRGNQPQHF. The CDR3 nucleotides are TGTGCCAGCAGGGACAGAGGAAATCAGCCCCAGCATTTT.

The J gene is TRBJ2-7, the V gene TRBV29-1; TRBD2 matches 8 bases. Losses at the gene ends were 7 bases for V and 2 bases for J; bases not matched to a gene: 10. This CDR3 contains 14 residues. CDR1 and CDR2 from the germline V gene are SQVTM and ANQGSEA. CDR3 nucleotide sequence: TGCAGCGCCCTGCGTACTAGCGGAACCTACGAGCAGTACTTC. Its translation is CSALRTSGTYEQYF.

This chain links TRBV5-6 with TRBJ1-1, with unresolved D. Per germline, CDR1 SGHDT and CDR2 YYEEEE. This CDR3 comprises 13 residues. V gave up 4 bases and J gave up 0 bases, with 7 bases separating them. The CDR3 DNA reads as TGTGCCAGCAGCGCGAGGGTGAACACTGAAGCTTTCTTT. It specifies CASSARVNTEAFF. The entire variable domain, with the rest obtained from reference TRBV5-6 and TRBJ1-1, is as follows: DAGVTQSPTHLIKTRGQQVTLRCSPKSGHDTVSWYQQALGQGPQFIFQYYEEEERQRGNFPDRFSGHQFPNYSSELNVNALLLGDSALYLCASSARVNTEAFFGQGTRLTVV.

The count of this clone is one. The chain employs TRBV7-2 and TRBJ2-7, with 7 bases aligning to TRBD1. This CDR3 spans 16 amino acids. Germline V gene sequence: CDR1 SGHTA, CDR2 FQGNSA. Trimming at V came to 5 bases and at J to 0 bases, leaving 10 bases not matched to a gene. CDR3 coding DNA: TGTGCCAGCAGCACAACCACCGGGACAGCCTCCTACGAGCAGTACTTC. As protein: CASSTTTGTASYEQYF.

This clone was observed a handful of times. The gene calls are TRBV9 and TRBJ2-3; the D is unclear. This CDR3 region has 14 residues. CDR1 SGDLS and CDR2 YYNGEE come from the germline V gene. Trimming pared 4 bases from V and 3 bases from J, leaving 12 bases between. The CDR3 region is CASSPTPGTDTQYF. DNA for the CDR3: TGTGCCAGCAGCCCTACGCCCGGGACAGATACGCAGTATTTT.

This clone was detected only a few times. Other DNA sequences in the same sample also yield this CDR3. The chain couples TRBV19 to TRBJ2-6; no clear D. There are 14 residues in the CDR3. V lost 3 bases and J lost 1, with 4 bases in between. Germline lookup yields CDR1 LNHDA and CDR2 SQIVND (reference sequence). The CDR3 sequence is CASSIGSGANVLTF. DNA of the CDR3: TGTGCCAGTAGTATCGGGTCTGGGGCCAACGTCCTGACTTTC.

In its sample, this clone was seen a few times. The chain recombines TRBV6-5 with TRBJ1-2, with TRBD1 as a possible D gene (6 bases). The germline CDR1 and CDR2 sequences are MNHEY and SVGAGI. Trimming removed 10 bases from V and 9 bases from J, with 18 bases in between. The CDR3 loop spans 12 amino acids. CDR3 in amino acids: CAICRTGRSYTF. CDR3 in DNA: TGTGCCATCTGTCGAACAGGGAGAAGCTACACCTTC.

CDR3 protein: CASGQDNYGYTF. CDR3 DNA sequence: TGTGCCAGCGGACAGGACAACTATGGCTACACCTTC. The rearrangement links TRBV6-1 to TRBJ1-2, with 7 bases aligning to TRBD1. CDR3 size: 12 residues. Trimming took 8 bases from V and 2 from J; bases not matched to a gene: 2. CDR1 is MNHNS, CDR2 SASEGT, per germline.

This clone was found a few times. The rearrangement uses TRBV4-2 and TRBJ2-1; D gene unclear. Trimming took 3 bases from V and 5 from J, leaving 5 bases between them. The V gene's germline CDR1 is LGHNA and CDR2 YNFKEQ. This CDR3 comprises 12 residues. The CDR3 here is CASSHTDNEQFF. Here the CDR3 DNA reads TGTGCCAGCAGCCACACGGACAATGAGCAGTTCTTC.

A few counts support this clone. The rearrangement uses TRBV30 and TRBJ1-5; D uncertain. Germline V lookup: CDR1 GTSNPN, CDR2 SVGIG (reference sequence). The CDR3 runs to 15 residues. V lost 0 bases to trimming and J lost 4 bases, with 13 bases between them. The CDR3 coding sequence is TGTGCCTGGAGTGTAGGTATACAGTCGAATCAGCCCCAGCATTTT. This codes for CAWSVGIQSNQPQHF.

The chain uses TRBV9 and TRBJ2-5, with D possibly matching TRBD1 (6 bases). The CDR3 loop spans 13 amino acids. CDR1 is SGDLS, CDR2 YYNGEE, per germline. V was clipped by 3 bases and J by 5 bases, with 11 bases between them. The CDR3 coding sequence is TGTGCCAGCAGCGGACAGAGGGGGGAGACCCAGTACTTC. Its translation: CASSGQRGETQYF.